This T cell receptor beta chain is drawn from a study of T cell repertoires in cytomegalovirus infection. Study information: Both a matching HLA type and CMV infection were indicated by public TCR beta signatures.

Study-wide points: Across the ex vivo response, the dominant clonotypes were HLA-C-restricted CMV-specific TCR beta clonotypes. Summed frequency of shared TCR beta families picked out CMV carriers who also had the relevant HLA.

TCRdb called the reads again in MiXCR, with one record for every CDR3 protein. The table has about 530,000 distinct CDR3 sequences, about 30% seen once. On this clonotype: Antigen specificity is unknown.

The CDR3 is 14 amino acids. Looked up from germline, CDR1 is ENHRY and CDR2 is SYGVKD. V dropped 5 bases and J dropped 4 bases, with 9 bases sitting between them. Sequencing input: PBMCs. The J gene is TRBJ2-6, the V gene TRBV10-3, with D unclear. The source of this sequence is a human donor in good health (CMV status not recorded). Some clones in this sample may be carry-over from other donors' samples. The CDR3 protein is CAISSTGGANVLTF. CDR3 nucleotides: TGTGCCATCAGTTCGACGGGCGGGGCCAACGTCCTGACTTTC.